This TCR beta chain is from a study of cytomegalovirus exposure and HLA in healthy donors. There are 14 residues in the CDR3. With V trimmed by 4 bases and J by 3 bases, 3 bases remained unmatched. CDR1 is LNHDA, CDR2 SQIVND, per germline (reference sequence). The PCR was carried out with 60 Vbeta primers and 13 Jbeta primers. Using immunoSEQ multiplex PCR, the repertoire was profiled, and TCRdb retains in-frame clones only, with some absent. Its listing shows 70,000 to 90,000 clones. This clonotype was obtained from a man aged 18 to 30 in good health and CMV-seropositive. The chain employs TRBV19 and TRBJ1-5; 7 positions match TRBD1. The sequenced sample consisted of PBMCs. Written as DNA, the CDR3 is TGTGCCAGTAGTAGCGACAGGGACAATCAGCCCCAGCATTTT. It specifies CASSSDRDNQPQHF.